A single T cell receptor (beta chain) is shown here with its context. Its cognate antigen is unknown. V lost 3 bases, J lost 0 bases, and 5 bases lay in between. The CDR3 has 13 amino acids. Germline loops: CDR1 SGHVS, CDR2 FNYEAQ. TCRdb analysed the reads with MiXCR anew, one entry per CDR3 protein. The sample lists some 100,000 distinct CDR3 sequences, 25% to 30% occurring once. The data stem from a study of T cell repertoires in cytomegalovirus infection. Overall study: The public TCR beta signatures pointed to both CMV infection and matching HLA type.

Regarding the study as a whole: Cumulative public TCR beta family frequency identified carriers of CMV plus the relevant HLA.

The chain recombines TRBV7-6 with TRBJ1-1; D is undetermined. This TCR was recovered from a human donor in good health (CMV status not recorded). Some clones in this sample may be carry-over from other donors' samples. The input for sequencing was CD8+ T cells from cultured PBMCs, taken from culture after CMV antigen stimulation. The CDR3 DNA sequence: TGTGCCAGCAGCTTCGATTTGAACACTGAAGCTTTCTTT. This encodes CASSFDLNTEAFF.